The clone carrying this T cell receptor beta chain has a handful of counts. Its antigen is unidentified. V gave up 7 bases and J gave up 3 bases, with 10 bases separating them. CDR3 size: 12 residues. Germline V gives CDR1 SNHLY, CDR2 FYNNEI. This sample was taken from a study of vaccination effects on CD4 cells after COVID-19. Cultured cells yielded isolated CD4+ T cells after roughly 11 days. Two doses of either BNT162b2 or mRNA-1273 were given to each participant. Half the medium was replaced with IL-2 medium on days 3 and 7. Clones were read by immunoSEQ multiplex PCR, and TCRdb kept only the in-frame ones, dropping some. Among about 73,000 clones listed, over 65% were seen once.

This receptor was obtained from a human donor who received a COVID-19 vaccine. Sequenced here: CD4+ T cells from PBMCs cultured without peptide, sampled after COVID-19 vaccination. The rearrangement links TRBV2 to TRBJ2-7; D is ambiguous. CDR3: CASMSDGYEQYV. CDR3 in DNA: TGTGCCAGCATGAGTGATGGCTACGAGCAGTACGTC.